This TCR beta chain was sequenced for a study of T cells in Graves' hyperthyroidism and ophthalmopathy. This CDR3 has 16 residues. The ends were cut back, 5 bases at V and 10 bases at J, with 24 bases in the middle. CDR1 is MDHEN and CDR2 is SYDVKM in the germline V gene. Amplification of TCR beta CDR3 regions was performed using RNA transcripts as template. HTBI primers were employed in a first-round RT-PCR of the TCR CDR3. TCRdb independently ran MiXCR on the multiplex PCR reads; one entry per CDR3 protein. Seen here are about 710,000 distinct CDR3 sequences, around 15% observed once, and the top ten hold approximately 8%.

Sequencing input: blood. The clonotype was recovered from a man younger than 35 with Graves' hyperthyroidism. The V gene is TRBV28, the J gene TRBJ2-1, with D possibly matching TRBD2 (9 bases). Here the CDR3 DNA reads TGTGCCAGCAGTCCCCCAGGGGGCGGGAGGGCCGGGGAGCAGTTCTTC. Protein product: CASSPPGGGRAGEQFF.